Following are 25 T cell receptor beta chains from one sample sequenced in a study of blood T cell repertoires in COVID-19. Here immunoSEQ multiplex PCR was the method, and the copy in TCRdb shows in-frame clones only, minus some. The sample carries roughly 300,000 clones, around four fifths recorded once. Sequencing input: peripheral blood. The origin of the receptors is a woman in her fifties or sixties who had recovered from COVID-19.

The chain combines TRBV4-3 with TRBJ2-4; 9 nucleotides align to TRBD1. Germline trimming cut 3 bases from V and 4 bases from J; bases unmatched to any gene: 4. Looked up from germline, CDR1 is LGHNA and CDR2 is YSLEER. The CDR3 consists of 15 residues. The CDR3 DNA follows: TGCGCCAGCAGCCAGGCCGGGACAGGGAAAAACATTCAGTACTTC. Protein: CASSQAGTGKNIQYF.

Written as DNA, the CDR3 is TGTGCCAGCTCACCACGAGACAGGGGGCTTGGCGAGCAGTACTTC. Protein product: CASSPRDRGLGEQYF. This sequence joins TRBV18 and TRBJ2-7; TRBD1 agrees at 10 bases. CDR1 and CDR2 (germline): KGHSH, LQKENI. V lost 1 base to trimming and J lost 6 bases; unmatched junction nucleotides: 6. The CDR3 covers 15 residues. Drawing the rest from reference TRBV18 and TRBJ2-7, the complete variable domain is NAGVMQNPRHLVRRRGQEARLRCSPMKGHSHVYWYRQLPEEGLKFMVYLQKENIIDESGMPKERFSAEFPKEGPSILRIQQVVRGDSAAYFCASSPRDRGLGEQYFGPGTRLTVT.

This clone occurred a few times. The chain uses TRBV7-9 and TRBJ2-1, with 7 bases fitting TRBD2. Germline CDR1 and CDR2: SEHNR and FQNEAQ (reference sequence). The CDR3 runs 16 residues. V lost 5 bases, J lost 4 bases, and 11 bases stayed unmatched. The CDR3 protein is CASSEWESGGYNEQFF. The CDR3 DNA is TGTGCCAGCAGCGAATGGGAGTCGGGGGGATACAATGAGCAGTTCTTC.

This clone was recorded once. The chain joins TRBV6-4 to TRBJ2-7; TRBD2 aligns across 10 bases. Losses at the gene ends were 2 bases for V and 5 bases for J; bases not matched to a gene: 9. The germline V gene encodes CDR1 MRHNA and CDR2 SNTAGT. There are 16 residues in the CDR3. The DNA for the CDR3 is TGTGCCAGCAGTGACCCCAAGGGACTAGCGTCCGACGAGCAGTACTTC. It is translated as CASSDPKGLASDEQYF.

The CDR3 is CASSYSVYRGDYEQYF. The CDR3 DNA reads as TGTGCCAGCAGTTACTCGGTTTACAGGGGGGACTACGAGCAGTACTTC. This chain joins TRBV6-2 or TRBV6-3 and TRBJ2-7, with TRBD1 identical over 8 bases. Germline V gene lookup returns CDR1 MNHEY and CDR2 SVGEGT. V trimming: 0 bases; J trimming: 3 bases; junction bases outside the gene matches: 7. The CDR3 has 16 residues.

The genes are TRBV24-1 and TRBJ1-5; possibly TRBD1 for D (6 bases). Germline V gene sequence: CDR1 KGHDR, CDR2 SFDVKD. The ends were cut back, 4 bases at V and 0 bases at J, with 12 bases in the middle. This CDR3 is built from 16 residues. In DNA, the CDR3 is TGTGCCACCAGTGACCCTGGACAGCATAGCAATCAGCCCCAGCATTTT. This translates into CATSDPGQHSNQPQHF.

The rearrangement joins TRBV28 to TRBJ2-5, with D possibly matching TRBD1 (5 bases). This CDR3 has 13 amino acids. Germline V CDR1 and CDR2: MDHEN, SYDVKM. With 5 bases removed from V and 11 bases from J, the gap between germline ends came to 18 bases. Here the CDR3 reads CASSPRQGRFQYF. CDR3 DNA: TGTGCCAGCAGTCCCCGCCAGGGTCGGTTTCAGTACTTC. Looking up the rest from reference TRBV28 and TRBJ2-5 gives the full variable domain: DVKVTQSSRYLVKRTGEKVFLECVQDMDHENMFWYRQDPGLGLRLIYFSYDVKMKEKGDIPEGYSVSREKKERFSLILESASTNQTSMYLCASSPRQGRFQYFGPGTRLLVL.

The V and J genes are TRBV7-8 and TRBJ2-5, with a tentative D call TRBD1 (6 bases). The CDR3 is made up of 13 amino acids. Germline V gene lookup returns CDR1 SGHVS and CDR2 FQNEAQ. Trimming shortened V by 1 base and J by 8 bases, and 11 bases separated the two germline ends. The CDR3 sequence is CASSLVLGQTQYF. CDR3 bases: TGTGCCAGCAGCTTAGTGCTGGGACAAACCCAGTACTTC.

J is TRBJ1-1 and V is TRBV5-4; tentatively, D is TRBD1 (6 bases). The germline CDR1 and CDR2 sequences are SGHNT and YYREEE (reference sequence). This CDR3 contains 13 residues. Deletions cut 4 bases from V and 1 base from J, with 8 bases between. CDR3 nucleotides: TGTGCCAGCAGCCAGGACAGGAACACTGAAGCTTTCTTT. Translated: CASSQDRNTEAFF.

The J gene is TRBJ1-6, the V gene TRBV19; 7 positions match TRBD1. The CDR3 is 15 amino acids. CDR1 and CDR2 (germline): LNHDA, SQIVND (reference sequence). Trimming took 4 bases from V and 4 from J; bases not matched to a gene: 4. CDR3 residues: CASSRQGEYNSPLHF. The CDR3 DNA reads as TGTGCCAGTAGTAGACAGGGAGAATATAATTCACCCCTCCACTTT. Full variable domain (rest looked up from reference TRBV19 and TRBJ1-6): DGGITQSPKYLFRKEGQNVTLSCEQNLNHDAMYWYRQDPGQGLRLIYYSQIVNDFQKGDIAEGYSVSREKKESFPLTVTSAQKNPTAFYLCASSRQGEYNSPLHFGNGTRLTVT.

The chain recombines TRBV10-3 with TRBJ2-5; the match to TRBD2 covers 14 bases. This CDR3 region has 14 residues. The ends lost 10 bases at V and 5 bases at J; junction bases unmatched: 6. The V gene's germline CDR1 is ENHRY and CDR2 SYGVKD. The CDR3 loop is CATWTSGGSETQYF. The CDR3 DNA reads TGTGCCACCTGGACTAGCGGGGGGTCGGAGACCCAGTACTTC.

V and J are TRBV19 and TRBJ2-3; the match to TRBD1 covers 8 bases. V lost 7 bases and J lost 2; bases outside the gene matches: 5. CDR3 size: 14 residues. Germline V CDR1 and CDR2: LNHDA, SQIVND (reference sequence). The CDR3 DNA reads TGTGCCAGTACCGTGGACAGGGCCACAGATACGCAGTATTTT. This codes for CASTVDRATDTQYF.

This clone appeared a few times. The V call is TRBV5-4, the J call TRBJ1-2, with no clear D. CDR1 and CDR2 from the germline V gene are SGHNT and YYREEE (reference sequence). The length of the CDR3 is 16 residues. V was clipped by 0 bases and J by 4 bases, with 16 bases between them. The CDR3 DNA sequence: TGTGCCAGCAGCTTGGGTACAGTGAAGGTGGGCTATGGCTACACCTTC. The encoded protein is CASSLGTVKVGYGYTF.

This clone was seen only once. The chain employs TRBV7-2 and TRBJ2-3, with 9 nucleotides matching TRBD2. The CDR3 spans 15 residues. After removal of 5 bases from V and 5 bases from J, the junction contained 8 bases not matched to a gene. From germline, CDR1 is SGHTA and CDR2 FQGNSA. Here the CDR3 reads CASSPLAGVQDTQYF. In DNA, the CDR3 is TGTGCCAGCAGCCCACTAGCGGGCGTTCAAGATACGCAGTATTTT.

J is TRBJ2-1 and V is TRBV6-4, with 10 bases lining up with TRBD2. V lost 0 bases and J lost 6; bases outside the gene matches: 2. CDR1 MRHNA and CDR2 SNTAGT come from the germline V gene. The length of the CDR3 is 15 residues. The CDR3 spells CASSDSAGGLNEQFF. The CDR3, as DNA: TGTGCCAGCAGTGACTCAGCGGGGGGGCTCAATGAGCAGTTCTTC.

On this clone itself: Other DNA sequences of this sample code for an identical CDR3. V is TRBV7-3 and J is TRBJ2-2, with 7 nucleotides matching TRBD1. The junction had 4 bases not matched to a gene; V was cut back by 4 bases and J by 2 bases. The CDR3 runs 15 residues. CDR1 SGHTA and CDR2 FQGTGA come from the germline V gene. This CDR3 is CASSSTGANTGELFF. CDR3 DNA sequence: TGTGCCAGCAGCTCCACAGGGGCTAACACCGGGGAGCTGTTTTTT.

The rearrangement joins TRBV4-2 to TRBJ2-1, with 8 bases lining up with TRBD2. CDR3 size: 16 residues. J was trimmed by 6 bases and V by 0 bases; bases with no gene match: 7. The V gene's germline CDR1 is LGHNA and CDR2 YNFKEQ. In nucleotides, the CDR3 is TGTGCCAGCAGCCAAGATGGTAGCGGGAACTCCAATGAGCAGTTCTTC. It translates to CASSQDGSGNSNEQFF.

CDR3 protein: CASSLAGGQETQYF. CDR3 sequence (DNA): TGTGCCAGCAGCCTAGCGGGGGGGCAAGAGACCCAGTACTTC. The chain carries TRBV5-6 and TRBJ2-5; 12 bases match TRBD2. CDR1 is SGHDT, CDR2 YYEEEE, per germline. This CDR3 region has 14 residues. V gave up 4 bases and J gave up 2 bases; unmatched junction bases: 0. The full variable domain, its missing parts supplied by reference TRBV5-6 and TRBJ2-5, is DAGVTQSPTHLIKTRGQQVTLRCSPKSGHDTVSWYQQALGQGPQFIFQYYEEEERQRGNFPDRFSGHQFPNYSSELNVNALLLGDSALYLCASSLAGGQETQYFGPGTRLLVL.

V and J are TRBV2 and TRBJ2-1; 9 bases are a match to TRBD2. From germline, CDR1 is SNHLY and CDR2 FYNNEI. The CDR3 contains 16 residues. Trimming removed 5 bases from V and 8 bases from J; junction bases left unmatched: 13. The CDR3 protein is CASSLMKGTSIDEQFF. The CDR3 DNA sequence: TGTGCCAGCAGTTTAATGAAAGGGACTAGCATAGATGAGCAGTTCTTC.

The CDR3, as DNA: TGTGCCACCAGTGCCCAGGATCAGCCCCAGCATTTT. Translating it yields CATSAQDQPQHF. This chain connects TRBV24-1 to TRBJ1-5, with D unclear. Trimming pared 5 bases from V and 5 bases from J, leaving 6 bases between. In germline, CDR1 is KGHDR, CDR2 SFDVKD. This CDR3 comprises 12 residues.

V usage is TRBV6-2 or TRBV6-3 and J usage is TRBJ1-1; no definite D call. The V gene's germline CDR1 is MNHEY and CDR2 SVGEGT. V was shortened by 2 bases and J by 1 base, with 17 bases between the two germline ends. The length of the CDR3 is 17 residues. Here the CDR3 reads CASSYEVWRVENTEAFF. CDR3 in DNA: TGTGCCAGCAGTTACGAGGTATGGCGGGTAGAGAACACTGAAGCTTTCTTT.

The CDR3 reads CASSQLDRGDEQFF. CDR3 coding DNA: TGCGCCAGCAGCCAACTAGACAGGGGGGATGAGCAGTTCTTC. This rearrangement joins TRBV4-3 to TRBJ2-1; TRBD1 agrees at 9 bases. V lost 2 bases, J lost 8 bases, and 4 bases stayed unmatched. CDR1 and CDR2 from the germline V gene are LGHNA and YSLEER. CDR3 length equals 14 residues.

This chain joins TRBV7-9 and TRBJ2-5; the D gene is possibly TRBD1 (6 bases). The CDR3 contains 15 residues. V was pared by 4 bases and J by 2 bases, with 14 bases between. CDR1 is SEHNR, CDR2 FQNEAQ, per germline (reference sequence). The CDR3: CASSSIGRGQETQYF. Written as DNA, the CDR3 is TGTGCCAGCAGCTCCATCGGCAGGGGACAAGAGACCCAGTACTTC. The variable domain in full, with the rest retrieved from reference TRBV7-9 and TRBJ2-5, is DTGVSQNPRHKITKRGQNVTFRCDPISEHNRLYWYRQTLGQGPEFLTYFQNEAQLEKSRLLSDRFSAERPKGSFSTLEIQRTEQGDSAMYLCASSSIGRGQETQYFGPGTRLLVL.

The chain employs TRBV27 and TRBJ1-6; TRBD1 aligns across 7 bases. This CDR3 has 13 amino acids. V dropped 3 bases and J dropped 8; count of bases not matched to a gene: 1. Germline CDR1 and CDR2: MNHEY and SMNVEV (reference sequence). This CDR3 reads CASSLTGYSPLHF. CDR3 in DNA: TGTGCCAGCAGTTTGACAGGGTATTCACCCCTCCACTTT.

The chain links TRBV3-1 (or the pseudogene TRBV3-2) to TRBJ1-6; 8 nucleotides line up with TRBD1. J gave up 0 bases and V 1 base, and 5 bases lay outside the gene matches. Looked up from germline, CDR1 is LGHDT and CDR2 is YNNKEL (reference sequence). CDR3 size: 18 residues. The CDR3 coding sequence is TGTGCCAGCAGCCAAGGGACAGGGTTCGGCTCCTATAATTCACCCCTCCACTTT. Its translation is CASSQGTGFGSYNSPLHF.